The sequence of this T cell receptor beta chain was determined in a study of T cells in localized non-small cell lung cancer. With respect to this clone: The antigen remains unidentified.

General study points: For the top 100 tumor clones, a median about 60 also appeared in adjacent lung.

Trimming took 5 bases from V and 0 from J, leaving 14 bases between them. Germline CDR1 reads SEHNR; CDR2 reads FQNEAQ (reference sequence). CDR3 length equals 16 residues. Measured with immunoSEQ multiplex PCR; TCRdb has only the in-frame clones, and not every one. This sample has tens of thousands of clones; about 76% occur once, and the top ten carry under 45%. The sequence was collected from a woman aged 35-75 years with stage II squamous cell lung carcinoma. The chain employs TRBV7-9 and TRBJ2-1; tentative D call: TRBD1 (5 bases). The material was PBMCs, obtained before any cancer treatment. The CDR3 bases are TGTGCCAGCAGCGAGACAGAATTTCCCTCCTACAATGAGCAGTTCTTC. Translation gives CASSETEFPSYNEQFF.